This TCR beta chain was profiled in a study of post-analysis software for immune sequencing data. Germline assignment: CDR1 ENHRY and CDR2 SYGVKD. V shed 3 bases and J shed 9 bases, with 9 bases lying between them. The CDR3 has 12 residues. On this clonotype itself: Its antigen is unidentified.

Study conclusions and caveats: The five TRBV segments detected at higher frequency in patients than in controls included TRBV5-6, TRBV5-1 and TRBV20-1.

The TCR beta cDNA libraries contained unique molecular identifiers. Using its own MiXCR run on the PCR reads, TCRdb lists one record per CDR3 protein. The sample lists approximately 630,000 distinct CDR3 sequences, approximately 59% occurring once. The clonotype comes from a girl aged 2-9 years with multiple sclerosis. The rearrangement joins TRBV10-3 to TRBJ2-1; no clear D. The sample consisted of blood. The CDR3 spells CAISDHRTEQFF. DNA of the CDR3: TGTGCCATCAGTGACCATAGGACTGAGCAGTTCTTC.